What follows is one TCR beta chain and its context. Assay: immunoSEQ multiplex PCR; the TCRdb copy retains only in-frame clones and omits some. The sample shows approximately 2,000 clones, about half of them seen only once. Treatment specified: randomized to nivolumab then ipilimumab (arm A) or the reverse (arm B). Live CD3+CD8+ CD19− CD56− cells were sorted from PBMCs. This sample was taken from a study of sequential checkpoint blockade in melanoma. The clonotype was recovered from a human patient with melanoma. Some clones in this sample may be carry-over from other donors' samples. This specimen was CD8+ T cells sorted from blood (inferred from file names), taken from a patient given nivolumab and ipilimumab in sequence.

The DNA of the CDR3 is TGTGCCAGCAGCCCCAGCGGGGGGACTTCACCCCTCCACTTT. The encoded protein is CASSPSGGTSPLHF. The chain recombines TRBV7-3 with TRBJ1-6; D is possibly TRBD1 (5 bases). Germline V gene sequence: CDR1 SGHTA, CDR2 FQGTGA. The CDR3 consists of 14 residues. V gave up 5 bases and J gave up 9 bases, with 14 bases separating them. The full variable domain, with the rest looked up from reference TRBV7-3 and TRBJ1-6, is GAGVSQTPSNKVTEKGKYVELRCDPISGHTALYWYRQSLGQGPEFLIYFQGTGAADDSGLPNDRFFAVRPEGSVSTLKIQRTERGDSAVYLCASSPSGGTSPLHFGNGTRLTVT.